A selection of T cell receptor beta chains follows, all from one sample in a study of long-term antiretroviral therapy in people with HIV. Some clones are missing from TCRdb's copy, which holds only in-frame ones; the method was immunoSEQ multiplex PCR. This repertoire shows 20,000 to 25,000 clones, around four fifths found once; its top ten account for about 12%. The sequencing here drew on unsorted PBMCs, taken 1.6 years after starting antiretroviral therapy. Receptors were obtained from a man between 35 and 55 years old with HIV. CDR3s include the opening cysteine and the closing phenylalanine or tryptophan. A D gene is named only where the DNA matches it firmly. Rows may omit the clone size; those that give it use once, few, many or a size class.

v_call,d_call,j_call,clone_size,cdr3_aa,cdr3_nt
TRBV11-3,TRBD2,TRBJ2-1,.,CASTLTAGEGHEQFF,TGTGCCAGCACTTTGACTGCGGGAGAGGGTCATGAGCAGTTCTTC
TRBV2,TRBD1,TRBJ1-4,few,CASSQDRRGEKLFF,TGTGCCAGCAGTCAGGACAGGCGGGGAGAAAAACTGTTTTTT
TRBV6-1,TRBD1,TRBJ2-1,.,CASRAGTGSYNEQFF,TGTGCCAGCAGGGCCGGGACAGGGTCCTACAATGAGCAGTTCTTC
TRBV7-2,.,TRBJ2-1,.,CASSFFVLNEQFF,TGTGCCAGCAGCTTCTTCGTTCTCAATGAGCAGTTCTTC
TRBV6-5,.,TRBJ1-2,.,CASSSGRGSYGYTF,TGTGCCAGCAGTTCGGGGCGGGGGAGCTATGGCTACACCTTC
TRBV19,.,TRBJ2-1,.,CASSLMSGNEQFF,TGTGCCAGTAGTCTCATGAGCGGCAATGAGCAGTTCTTC
TRBV27,TRBD2,TRBJ2-5,.,CASSFVAGGPGETQYF,TGTGCCAGCAGTTTTGTAGCGGGAGGGCCAGGGGAGACCCAGTACTTC
TRBV5-1,.,TRBJ2-1,.,CASSLGASYNEQFF,TGCGCCAGCAGCTTGGGCGCTAGCTACAATGAGCAGTTCTTC
TRBV30,.,TRBJ2-3,.,CAWSVRNTQYF,TGTGCCTGGAGTGTTAGGAATACGCAGTATTTT
TRBV11-1,.,TRBJ2-3,.,CASSLVGGSSTDTQYF,TGTGCCAGCAGCTTAGTGGGCGGCTCTAGCACAGATACGCAGTATTTT
TRBV5-6,.,TRBJ1-1,.,CASSLVGDTEAFF,TGTGCCAGCAGCTTAGTGGGGGACACTGAAGCTTTCTTT
TRBV15,TRBD2,TRBJ2-3,.,CATSSSGGVTDTQYF,TGTGCCACCAGCTCTAGCGGGGGGGTCACAGATACGCAGTATTTT
TRBV2,.,TRBJ1-4,.,CASSLQGEGEKLFF,TGTGCCAGCAGTCTACAGGGAGAAGGAGAAAAACTGTTTTTT
TRBV10-2,TRBD1,TRBJ1-5,once,CASSVSGGISNQPQHF,TGCGCCAGCAGTGTGTCAGGGGGCATAAGCAATCAGCCCCAGCATTTT
TRBV5-6,TRBD2,TRBJ2-1,.,CASSPGLAGGPDNEQFF,TGTGCCAGCAGCCCAGGACTAGCGGGAGGGCCAGACAATGAGCAGTTCTTC
TRBV2,TRBD1,TRBJ2-1,.,CATTPTAGQGAYEQFF,TGTGCCACCACACCCACAGCGGGACAGGGGGCCTATGAGCAGTTCTTC
TRBV4-1,.,TRBJ1-5,.,CASSQELRIPQHF,TGCGCCAGCAGCCAAGAACTAAGGATACCCCAGCATTTT
TRBV9,.,TRBJ1-1,once,CASSDRQRMNTEAFF,TGTGCCAGCAGCGACCGACAGCGAATGAACACTGAAGCTTTCTTT
TRBV14,.,TRBJ2-2,once,CASSPGGPYTGELFF,TGTGCCAGCAGCCCCGGGGGGCCCTACACCGGGGAGCTGTTTTTT
TRBV27,.,TRBJ2-2,.,CASSFIGGYTGELFF,TGTGCCAGCAGTTTTATTGGGGGGTACACCGGGGAGCTGTTTTTT
TRBV6-6,.,TRBJ1-6,.,CASSFPVAVESPLHF,TGTGCCAGCAGTTTTCCTGTGGCGGTAGAGTCACCCCTCCACTTT
TRBV18,.,TRBJ2-7,.,CASSPWGESAEQYF,TGTGCCAGCTCACCATGGGGGGAATCCGCCGAGCAGTACTTC
TRBV5-1,.,TRBJ1-2,once,CASSFGGTYGYTF,TGCGCCAGCAGCTTCGGGGGGACGTATGGCTACACCTTC
TRBV6-6,.,TRBJ1-1,.,CASSYPLDKNTEAFF,TGTGCCAGCAGTTACCCTCTTGACAAGAACACTGAAGCTTTCTTT
TRBV11-3,.,TRBJ1-1,.,CASGPYRVTEAFF,TGTGCCAGCGGCCCCTACAGGGTCACTGAAGCTTTCTTT
TRBV7-9,.,TRBJ2-7,.,CASSPDDRLYYEQYF,TGTGCCAGCAGCCCAGACGACAGGCTGTACTACGAGCAGTACTTC
TRBV19,.,TRBJ2-3,.,CASSVRDTFTDTQYF,TGTGCCAGTAGTGTCCGGGACACCTTCACAGATACGCAGTATTTT
TRBV25-1,TRBD2,TRBJ2-2,.,CASSDGLDTGELFF,TGTGCCAGCAGTGATGGACTAGACACCGGGGAGCTGTTTTTT
TRBV25-1,.,TRBJ1-4,.,CASSEHTTNEKLFF,TGTGCCAGCAGCGAACACACAACTAATGAAAAACTGTTTTTT
TRBV6-6,.,TRBJ2-5,.,CASRDGVGEETQYF,TGTGCCAGCAGAGACGGGGTTGGGGAAGAGACCCAGTACTTC
TRBV30,TRBD2,TRBJ2-7,.,CAWSKLAGRSYEQYF,TGTGCCTGGAGTAAACTAGCGGGAAGGTCCTACGAGCAGTACTTC
TRBV19,.,TRBJ2-7,.,CASSIDGGAYEQYF,TGTGCCAGTAGTATAGATGGAGGGGCCTACGAGCAGTACTTC